The 9 T cell receptor beta chains listed next were all sequenced from one sample in a study of blood T cell repertoires in COVID-19. Generated by immunoSEQ multiplex PCR, the TCRdb table keeps only in-frame clones and is missing some. The table has 93,000 or so clones, around 90% seen once. The sequencing input was peripheral blood. These receptors all come from a man aged 45-60 years in a cohort sampled during active COVID-19.

J is TRBJ2-1 and V is TRBV5-8; D perhaps matches TRBD2 (7 bases). CDR3 length equals 15 residues. The V end lost 3 bases, the J end lost 6 bases, and 16 bases lay between the germline ends. CDR1 is SGHTS, CDR2 YDEGEE, per germline. The CDR3, as DNA: TGTGCCAGCAGCTCGGGGAGGGGGGGCCTCAATGAGCAGTTCTTC. It encodes CASSSGRGGLNEQFF.

The chain employs TRBV2 and TRBJ1-2, with 8 bases identical to TRBD1. J gave up 8 bases and V 8 bases, and 7 bases lay outside the gene matches. Germline CDR1 reads SNHLY; CDR2 reads FYNNEI. The CDR3 spans 12 residues. This CDR3 is CASQDREKGYTF. CDR3 nucleotides: TGTGCCAGCCAGGACAGGGAAAAGGGCTACACCTTC.

The CDR3 sequence: CASSSGGLRGGTEAFF. CDR3 bases: TGCGCCAGCAGCTCGGGGGGTTTGCGGGGAGGCACTGAAGCTTTCTTT. The rearrangement uses TRBV5-1 and TRBJ1-1; D perhaps matches TRBD1 (5 bases). V lost 3 bases and J lost 4, with 19 bases in between. CDR1 SGHRS and CDR2 YFSETQ come from the germline V gene. This CDR3 has 16 residues.

This chain joins TRBV7-8 and TRBJ2-7, with D uncertain. V lost 3 bases and J 0 bases, leaving 6 bases between the germline ends. The CDR3 contains 13 residues. CDR1 SGHVS and CDR2 FQNEAQ come from the germline V gene. CDR3 in amino acids: CASSFLGSYEQYF. The CDR3 bases are TGTGCCAGCAGCTTCCTCGGCTCCTACGAGCAGTACTTC.

This clone was counted once. In nucleotides, the CDR3 is TGTGCCAGCAGTTTGGAGCAGGGTGAGCAGTTCTTC. Protein sequence: CASSLEQGEQFF. The genes are TRBV12-3 or TRBV12-4 and TRBJ2-1, with D perhaps TRBD1 (5 bases). The CDR3 has 12 residues. The V end lost 3 bases, the J end lost 9 bases, and 9 bases lay between the germline ends.

The V gene is TRBV7-9, the J gene TRBJ2-7; possible D gene TRBD2, 6 bases. With 5 bases removed from V and 6 bases from J, the gap between germline ends came to 11 bases. CDR1 and CDR2 (germline): SEHNR, FQNEAQ (reference sequence). The CDR3 runs 12 residues. The CDR3 loop reads CASSRLGGEQYV. Written as DNA, the CDR3 is TGTGCCAGCAGCCGCCTGGGGGGCGAGCAGTACGTC.

V usage is TRBV6-2 or TRBV6-3 and J usage is TRBJ1-3; tentatively, D is TRBD1 (5 bases). V lost 2 bases and J 1 base, leaving 6 bases between the germline ends. CDR3 length equals 14 residues. Germline V gives CDR1 MNHEY, CDR2 SVGEGT. The CDR3 reads CASSYGTSGNTIYF. CDR3 bases: TGTGCCAGCAGTTACGGGACTTCTGGAAACACCATATATTTT.

V is TRBV19 and J is TRBJ2-5; 8 nucleotides match TRBD2. Germline CDR1 is LNHDA and CDR2 is SQIVND (reference sequence). The V segment lost 5 bases and the J segment 1 base; nucleotides outside the gene matches: 6. The CDR3 covers 15 residues. The CDR3 DNA follows: TGTGCCAGTAGTGCCGTAGCGGGGCGCCAAGAGACCCAGTACTTC. Its translation is CASSAVAGRQETQYF.

In DNA, the CDR3 is TGTGCCAGCAGTGAAATAGCGGGGGGGCATGGTGAGCAGTTCTTC. Encoded protein: CASSEIAGGHGEQFF. V gene TRBV2 combines with J gene TRBJ2-1, with 11 bases identical to TRBD2. The CDR3 totals 15 residues. V trimming: 2 bases; J trimming: 9 bases; junction bases outside the gene matches: 6. Looked up from germline, CDR1 is SNHLY and CDR2 is FYNNEI. Drawing the rest from reference TRBV2 and TRBJ2-1, the complete variable domain is EPEVTQTPSHQVTQMGQEVILRCVPISNHLYFYWYRQILGQKVEFLVSFYNNEISEKSEIFDDQFSVERPDGSNFTLKIRSTKLEDSAMYFCASSEIAGGHGEQFFGPGTRLTVL.